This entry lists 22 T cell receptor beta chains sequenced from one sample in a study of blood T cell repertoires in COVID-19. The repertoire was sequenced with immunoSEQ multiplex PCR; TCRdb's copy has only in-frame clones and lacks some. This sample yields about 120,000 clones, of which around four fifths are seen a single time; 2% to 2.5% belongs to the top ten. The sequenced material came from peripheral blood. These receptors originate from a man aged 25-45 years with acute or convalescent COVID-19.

The CDR3 coding sequence is TGTGCCATCAGCGGCTGGGACAGGCGGTCGAGGAGTGAAAAACTGTTTTTT. Translation gives CAISGWDRRSRSEKLFF. The J gene is TRBJ1-4, the V gene TRBV10-3; 8 bases agree with TRBD1. Germline values: CDR1 ENHRY, CDR2 SYGVKD. CDR3 length: 17 amino acids. J lost 7 bases, V lost 6 bases, and 16 bases had no gene match.

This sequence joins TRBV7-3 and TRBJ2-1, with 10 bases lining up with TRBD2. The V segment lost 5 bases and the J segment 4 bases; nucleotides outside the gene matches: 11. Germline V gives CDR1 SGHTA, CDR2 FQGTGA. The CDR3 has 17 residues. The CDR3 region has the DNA TGTGCCAGCAGCCCTGAAGCGGGAGGGCCGGGGTACAATGAGCAGTTCTTC. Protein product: CASSPEAGGPGYNEQFF.

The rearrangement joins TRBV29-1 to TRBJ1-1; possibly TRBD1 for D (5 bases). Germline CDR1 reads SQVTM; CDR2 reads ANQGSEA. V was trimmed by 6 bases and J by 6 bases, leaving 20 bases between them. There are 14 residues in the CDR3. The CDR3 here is CSVSTYTGPAEAFF. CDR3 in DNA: TGCAGCGTCTCAACCTATACAGGTCCCGCTGAAGCTTTCTTT.

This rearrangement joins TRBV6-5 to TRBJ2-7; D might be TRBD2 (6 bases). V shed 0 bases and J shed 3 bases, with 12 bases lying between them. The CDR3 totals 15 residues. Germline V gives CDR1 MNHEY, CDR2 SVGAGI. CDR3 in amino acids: CASSYSRGTHYEQYF. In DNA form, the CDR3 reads TGTGCCAGCAGTTACTCTCGGGGGACCCACTACGAGCAGTACTTC.

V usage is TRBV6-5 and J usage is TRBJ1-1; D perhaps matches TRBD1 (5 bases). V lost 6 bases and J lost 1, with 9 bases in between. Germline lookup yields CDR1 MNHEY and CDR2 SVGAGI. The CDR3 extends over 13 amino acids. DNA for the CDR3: TGTGCCAGCAGCGCGGGACCGAACACTGAAGCTTTCTTT. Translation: CASSAGPNTEAFF.

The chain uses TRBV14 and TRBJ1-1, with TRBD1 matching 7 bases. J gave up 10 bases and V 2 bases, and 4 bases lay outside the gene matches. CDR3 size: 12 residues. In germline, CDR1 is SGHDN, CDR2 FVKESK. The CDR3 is CASSQNYRGAFF. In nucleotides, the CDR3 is TGTGCCAGCAGCCAAAATTACAGGGGAGCTTTCTTT.

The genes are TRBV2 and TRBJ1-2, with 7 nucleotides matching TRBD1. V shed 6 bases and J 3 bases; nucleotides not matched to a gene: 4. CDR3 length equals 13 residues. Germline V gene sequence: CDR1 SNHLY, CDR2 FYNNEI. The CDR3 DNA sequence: TGTGCCAGCAGCCCCGACAGGGACTATGGCTACACCTTC. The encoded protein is CASSPDRDYGYTF.

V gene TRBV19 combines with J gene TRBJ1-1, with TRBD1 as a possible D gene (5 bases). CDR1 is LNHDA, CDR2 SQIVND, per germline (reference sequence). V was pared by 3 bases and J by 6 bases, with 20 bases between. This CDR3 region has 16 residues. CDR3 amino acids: CASSMGSGWGYAEAFF. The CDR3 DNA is TGTGCCAGTAGTATGGGGTCCGGGTGGGGCTACGCTGAAGCTTTCTTT.

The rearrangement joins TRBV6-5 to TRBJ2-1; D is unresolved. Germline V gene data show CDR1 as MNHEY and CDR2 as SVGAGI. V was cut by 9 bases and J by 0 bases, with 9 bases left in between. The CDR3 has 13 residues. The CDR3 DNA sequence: TGTGCCAGTCTCCGGAGCTCCTACAATGAGCAGTTCTTC. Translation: CASLRSSYNEQFF.

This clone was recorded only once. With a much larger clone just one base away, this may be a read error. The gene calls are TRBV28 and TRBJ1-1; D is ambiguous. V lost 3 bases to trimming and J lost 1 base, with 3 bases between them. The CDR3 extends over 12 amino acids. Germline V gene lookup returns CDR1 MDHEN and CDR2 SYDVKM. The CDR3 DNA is TGTGCCAGCAGTTTCGGGAACACTGAAGCTTTCTTT. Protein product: CASSFGNTEAFF.

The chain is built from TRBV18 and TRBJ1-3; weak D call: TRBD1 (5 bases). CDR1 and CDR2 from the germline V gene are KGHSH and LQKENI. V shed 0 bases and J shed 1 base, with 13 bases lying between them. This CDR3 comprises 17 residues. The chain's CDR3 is CASSPPARGDSGNTIYF. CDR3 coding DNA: TGTGCCAGCTCACCACCGGCTCGGGGGGATTCTGGAAACACCATATATTTT.

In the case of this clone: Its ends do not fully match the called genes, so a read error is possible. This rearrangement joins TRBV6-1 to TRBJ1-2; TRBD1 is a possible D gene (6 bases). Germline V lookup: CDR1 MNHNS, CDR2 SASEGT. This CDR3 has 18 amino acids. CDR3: CASREGTLRLVFRDGYTF. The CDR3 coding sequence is TGTGCCAGCAGAGAAGGGACATTGAGACTGGTTTTTCGGGATGGCTACACCTTC.

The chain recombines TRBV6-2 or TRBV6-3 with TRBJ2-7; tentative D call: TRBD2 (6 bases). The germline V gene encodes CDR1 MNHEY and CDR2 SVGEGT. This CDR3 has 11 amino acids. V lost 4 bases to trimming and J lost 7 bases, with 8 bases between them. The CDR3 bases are TGTGCCAGCAGTTTGGGGGGAGAGCAGTACTTC. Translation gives CASSLGGEQYF.

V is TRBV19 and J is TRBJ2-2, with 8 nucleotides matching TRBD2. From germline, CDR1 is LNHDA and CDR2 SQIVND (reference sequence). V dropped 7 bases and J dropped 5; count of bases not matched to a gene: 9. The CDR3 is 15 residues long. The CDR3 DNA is TGTGCCAGTACCCTGGGACTAGAATCGACCGGGGAGCTGTTTTTT. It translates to CASTLGLESTGELFF.

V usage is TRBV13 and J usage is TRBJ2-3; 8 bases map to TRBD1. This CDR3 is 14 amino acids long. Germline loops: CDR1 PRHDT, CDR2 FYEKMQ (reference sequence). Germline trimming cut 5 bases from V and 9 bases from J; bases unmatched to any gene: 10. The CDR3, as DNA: TGTGCCAGCAGCATCGGACAGGGAGTGACCACGCAGTATTTT. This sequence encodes CASSIGQGVTTQYF.

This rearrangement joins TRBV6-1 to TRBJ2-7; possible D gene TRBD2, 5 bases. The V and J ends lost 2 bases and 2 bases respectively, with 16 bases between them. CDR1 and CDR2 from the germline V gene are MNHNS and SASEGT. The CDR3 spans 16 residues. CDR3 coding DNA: TGTGCCAGCAGTGAATACGCGGACTTTGGACCCTACGAGCAGTACGTC. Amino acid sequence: CASSEYADFGPYEQYV.

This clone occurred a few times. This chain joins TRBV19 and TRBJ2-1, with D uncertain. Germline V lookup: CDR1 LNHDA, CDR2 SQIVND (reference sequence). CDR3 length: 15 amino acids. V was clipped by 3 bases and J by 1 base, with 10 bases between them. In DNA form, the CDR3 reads TGTGCCAGTAGTATCAGTGGCCTTTCCTACAATGAGCAGTTCTTC. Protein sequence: CASSISGLSYNEQFF.

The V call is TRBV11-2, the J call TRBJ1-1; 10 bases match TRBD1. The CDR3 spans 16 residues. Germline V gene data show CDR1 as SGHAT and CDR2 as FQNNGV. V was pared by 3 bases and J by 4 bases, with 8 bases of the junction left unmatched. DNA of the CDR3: TGTGCCAGCAGCTTCCTAGGACAGGGGGTTGGCACTGAAGCTTTCTTT. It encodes CASSFLGQGVGTEAFF.

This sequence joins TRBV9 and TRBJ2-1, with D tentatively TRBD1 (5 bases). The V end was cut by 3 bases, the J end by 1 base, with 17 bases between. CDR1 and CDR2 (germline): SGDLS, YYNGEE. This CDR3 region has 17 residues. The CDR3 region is CASSAWYEGVSYNEQFF. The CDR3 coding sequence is TGTGCCAGCAGCGCTTGGTATGAAGGGGTTTCCTACAATGAGCAGTTCTTC.

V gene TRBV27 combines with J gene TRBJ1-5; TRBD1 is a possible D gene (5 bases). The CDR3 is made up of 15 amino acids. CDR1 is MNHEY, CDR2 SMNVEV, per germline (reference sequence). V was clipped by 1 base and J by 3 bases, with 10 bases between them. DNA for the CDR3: TGTGCCAGCAGTTTATTAAAGGGGTACAATCAGCCCCAGCATTTT. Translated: CASSLLKGYNQPQHF.

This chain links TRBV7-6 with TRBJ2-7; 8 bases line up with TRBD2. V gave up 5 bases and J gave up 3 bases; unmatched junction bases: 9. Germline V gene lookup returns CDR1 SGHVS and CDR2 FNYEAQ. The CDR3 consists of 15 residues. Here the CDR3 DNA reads TGTGCCAGCAGCCCCCGGGGGGGCCCCCTCTACGAGCAGTACTTC. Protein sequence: CASSPRGGPLYEQYF.

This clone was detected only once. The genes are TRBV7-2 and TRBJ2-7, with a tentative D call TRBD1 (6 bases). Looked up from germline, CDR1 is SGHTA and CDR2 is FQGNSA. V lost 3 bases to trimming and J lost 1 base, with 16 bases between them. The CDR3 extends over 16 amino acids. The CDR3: CASSFAFDRLSYEQYF. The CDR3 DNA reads TGTGCCAGCAGCTTCGCATTTGACAGGCTTTCCTACGAGCAGTACTTC. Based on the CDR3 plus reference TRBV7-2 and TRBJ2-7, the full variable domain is GAGVSQSPSNKVTEKGKDVELRCDPISGHTALYWYRQSLGQGLEFLIYFQGNSAPDKSGLPSDRFSAERTGGSVSTLTIQRTQQEDSAVYLCASSFAFDRLSYEQYFGPGTRLTVT.